This T cell receptor (beta chain) was captured in a study of blood T cell repertoires in COVID-19. The overall study: Some COVID-19 samples were acute and others convalescent; all came from the United States, Italy and Spain. T cells, B-cell-depleted T cells, or PBMCs supplied cDNA or gDNA.

In the original analysis: Reference gene primer amplification gave nucleated cell count estimates. Here immunoSEQ multiplex PCR was the method, and the copy in TCRdb shows in-frame clones only, minus some. V, J and clone size derive from that table, while D and trimming were established from the DNA sequence. The repertoire holds about 46,000 clones, approximately 85% seen once, with around 16% in the top ten. Germline V lookup: CDR1 SQVTM, CDR2 ANQGSEA. The ends lost 8 bases at V and 0 bases at J; junction bases unmatched: 5. CDR3 length: 13 residues. V usage is TRBV29-1 and J usage is TRBJ2-3; TRBD1 matches 7 bases. Sample: peripheral blood. This receptor was identified in a human donor in a cohort sampled during active COVID-19. The donor label of this sample is uncertain. CDR3 protein: CSTGQTSTDTQYF. The CDR3 nucleotides read TGCAGCACGGGACAGACCAGCACAGATACGCAGTATTTT.